The clone carrying this TCR beta chain has more than one count but fewer than ten. CDR1 is SNHLY, CDR2 FYNNEI, per germline. The CDR3 sequence is 8 residues long. Trimming pared 9 bases from V and 6 bases from J, leaving 2 bases between. This specimen comes from a study of technical replicates of blood from several donors. Here immunoSEQ multiplex PCR was the method, and the copy in TCRdb shows in-frame clones only, minus some. Altogether 73,000 or so clones are present, 90% to 95% being singletons, with the ten largest covering 0.25%. The clonotype was recovered from a human donor in good health. The rearrangement uses TRBV2 and TRBJ2-5; D uncertain. Sequenced input: T cells isolated from PBMCs. The CDR3 bases are TGTGCCAGTAAGACCCAGTACTTC. Translation: CASKTQYF. Drawing the rest from reference TRBV2 and TRBJ2-5, the complete variable domain is EPEVTQTPSHQVTQMGQEVILRCVPISNHLYFYWYRQILGQKVEFLVSFYNNEISEKSEIFDDQFSVERPDGSNFTLKIRSTKLEDSAMYFCASKTQYFGPGTRLLVL.